This T cell receptor beta chain was identified during a study of somatic mutations in cytotoxic T cells in rheumatoid arthritis. Study conclusions and caveats: Within the rheumatoid arthritis patients, CD8+ clonality went up as age increased (Spearman r ≈ 0.49). The same was not true of the healthy controls.

A few counts support this clone. Its antigen is not known. Libraries were prepared by immunoSEQ multiplex PCR; TCRdb keeps only in-frame clonotypes and omits some of them. There are fewer than 20,000 clones in the sample; 68% occur only once, and 15% to 20% lies in the top ten. The CDR3 spans 14 residues. The V end lost 4 bases, the J end lost 1 base, and 10 bases lay between the germline ends. Looked up from germline, CDR1 is PRHDT and CDR2 is FYEKMQ (reference sequence). The chain has TRBV13 and TRBJ1-1; D may be TRBD1 (6 bases). Material for sequencing was CD8+ T cells sorted from blood. The sequence was collected from an adult with rheumatoid arthritis. As DNA, the CDR3 is TGTGCCAGCAGCTCGTCACAGGGGAACACTGAAGCTTTCTTT. Protein product: CASSSSQGNTEAFF. Full variable domain (outside the CDR3, taken from reference TRBV13 and TRBJ1-1): AAGVIQSPRHLIKEKRETATLKCYPIPRHDTVYWYQQGPGQDPQFLISFYEKMQSDKGSIPDRFSAQQFSDYHSELNMSSLELGDSALYFCASSSSQGNTEAFFGQGTRLTVV.